This T cell receptor (beta chain) appears in the sequencing data of a study of T cell responses to AZD1222 COVID-19 vaccine. Measured with immunoSEQ multiplex PCR; TCRdb has only the in-frame clones, and not every one. Counted here are more than 90,000 clones, around 85% occurring once; the ten biggest clones make up 14%. Worth noting for this clone: Its antigen is not known.

The germline V gene encodes CDR1 SGHRS and CDR2 YFSETQ. V was pared by 4 bases and J by 4 bases, with 6 bases of the junction left unmatched. CDR3 length equals 15 residues. Findings and limits, study-wide: In all cases, repertoires were sampled only after the peak T cell response.

This specimen was peripheral blood, taken 28 days after the second AZD1222 dose. The J gene is TRBJ2-3, the V gene TRBV5-1; 10 bases are shared with TRBD1. The clonotype originates from an adult who received the AZD1222 COVID-19 vaccine. The CDR3 coding sequence is TGCGCCAGCAGCGCGGGGACAGGGGAGTCAGATACGCAGTATTTT. Residues: CASSAGTGESDTQYF.